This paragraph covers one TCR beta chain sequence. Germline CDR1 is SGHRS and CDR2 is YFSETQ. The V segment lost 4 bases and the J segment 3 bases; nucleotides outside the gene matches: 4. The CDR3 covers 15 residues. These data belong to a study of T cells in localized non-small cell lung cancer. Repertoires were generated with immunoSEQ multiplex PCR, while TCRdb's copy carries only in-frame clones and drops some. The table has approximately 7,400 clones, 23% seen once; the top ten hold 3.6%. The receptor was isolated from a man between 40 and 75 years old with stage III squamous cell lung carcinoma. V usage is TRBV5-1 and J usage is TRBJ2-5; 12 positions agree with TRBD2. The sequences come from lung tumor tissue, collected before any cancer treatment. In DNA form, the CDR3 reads TGCGCCAGCAGCCTAGCGGGAGGGCCGGAAGAGACCCAGTACTTC. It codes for CASSLAGGPEETQYF.